Below, 20 T cell receptor beta chains from the same sample are listed, as sequenced in a study of cytomegalovirus exposure and HLA in healthy donors. The study ran its PCR with 60 Vbeta and 13 Jbeta primers. Sequenced by immunoSEQ multiplex PCR; TCRdb stores in-frame clones only, minus some. This table has over 120,000 clones, around a tenth appearing once. Sequencing was carried out using PBMCs. The receptors derive from a man in his fifties in good health and CMV-seronegative.

The V gene is TRBV6-5, the J gene TRBJ1-2, with 10 bases that match TRBD1. The CDR3 is 14 residues long. Trimming cost V 6 bases and J 6 bases; bases outside gene matches: 7. Looked up from germline, CDR1 is MNHEY and CDR2 is SVGAGI. The CDR3 sequence is CASSIDRGLNGYTF. The CDR3 DNA reads as TGTGCCAGCAGCATAGACAGGGGGCTGAATGGCTACACCTTC.

The chain joins TRBV30 to TRBJ1-5; D uncertain. The germline V gene encodes CDR1 GTSNPN and CDR2 SVGIG (reference sequence). V gave up 2 bases and J gave up 2 bases, with 7 bases separating them. The CDR3 has 13 residues. This CDR3 is CAWSYLGNQPQHF. The CDR3, as DNA: TGTGCCTGGAGTTATTTAGGCAATCAGCCCCAGCATTTT.

V usage is TRBV5-1 and J usage is TRBJ1-1, with D perhaps matching TRBD1 (6 bases). V was cut by 1 base and J by 1 base, with 11 bases left in between. Germline CDR1 and CDR2: SGHRS and YFSETQ. The CDR3 is 15 residues long. The CDR3 bases are TGCGCCAGCAGCTTGTCCGGACAGAAGAACACTGAAGCTTTCTTT. Translated, it gives CASSLSGQKNTEAFF.

This clone was counted only a few times. Here the CDR3 reads CASSPPYSGGIETQYF. For the CDR3, the DNA is TGTGCCAGCTCACCACCGTATAGCGGGGGTATAGAGACCCAGTACTTC. V and J are TRBV18 and TRBJ2-5; 9 nucleotides align to TRBD2. Germline V gene lookup returns CDR1 KGHSH and CDR2 LQKENI. The CDR3 extends over 16 amino acids. Trimming at V came to 0 bases and at J to 4 bases, leaving 6 bases not matched to a gene.

This clone was seen more than once but under ten times. The chain is built from TRBV2 and TRBJ1-3; the D is unclear. CDR3 length: 17 amino acids. V lost 0 bases to trimming and J lost 1 base, with 13 bases between them. The germline V gene encodes CDR1 SNHLY and CDR2 FYNNEI. DNA for the CDR3: TGTGCCAGCAGTGAAGCGTCGGAGGTTGTATCTGGAAACACCATATATTTT. Its protein product is CASSEASEVVSGNTIYF.

The chain's CDR3 is CASSGLWEGDTGELFF. CDR3 bases: TGTGCCAGCAGTGGGCTGTGGGAAGGGGACACCGGGGAGCTGTTTTTT. This chain uses TRBV6-1 with TRBJ2-2; weak D call: TRBD1 (5 bases). The germline V gene encodes CDR1 MNHNS and CDR2 SASEGT. This CDR3 contains 16 residues. The V gene lost 4 bases and the J gene lost 3 bases, with 15 bases spanning the gap.

The gene calls are TRBV19 and TRBJ2-3; 10 bases match TRBD1. Losses at the gene ends were 5 bases for V and 5 bases for J; bases not matched to a gene: 4. Germline lookup yields CDR1 LNHDA and CDR2 SQIVND (reference sequence). This CDR3 has 14 amino acids. The CDR3 DNA follows: TGTGCCAGTAGTTGGACAGGGGGGCTAGATACGCAGTATTTT. Residues: CASSWTGGLDTQYF.

This clone is a singleton in its sample. V gene TRBV4-2 combines with J gene TRBJ1-1, with a possible D match to TRBD1 (6 bases). The V end was cut by 5 bases, the J end by 7 bases, with 20 bases between. The CDR3 is 15 residues long. Germline CDR1 reads LGHNA; CDR2 reads YNFKEQ. DNA for the CDR3: TGTGCCAGCAGCGCAGGGGAATCGACAGGCCTTGAAGCTTTCTTT. Translating gives CASSAGESTGLEAFF.

This clone was detected only a few times. The rearrangement uses TRBV5-1 and TRBJ2-1, with TRBD2 identical over 9 bases. The CDR3 loop spans 15 amino acids. V shed 1 base, J shed 9 bases, and the junction held 8 bases outside the gene matches. Germline loops: CDR1 SGHRS, CDR2 YFSETQ. CDR3 sequence: CASSLKLAGPSEQFF. Here the CDR3 DNA reads TGCGCCAGCAGCTTGAAACTAGCGGGCCCCAGTGAGCAGTTCTTC.

The genes are TRBV11-3 and TRBJ2-5; the match to TRBD2 covers 9 bases. The CDR3 runs to 17 residues. The V and J ends lost 6 bases and 1 base, in that order; junction bases with no gene match: 12. The germline V gene encodes CDR1 SGHNT and CDR2 YENEEA. The CDR3 bases are TGTGCCAGCAGTCTCTCTGGTCCGCGGGGGGGCCAAGAGACCCAGTACTTC. Its protein product is CASSLSGPRGGQETQYF. The full variable domain, its missing parts supplied by reference TRBV11-3 and TRBJ2-5, is EAGVVQSPRYKIIEKKQPVAFWCNPISGHNTLYWYLQNLGQGPELLIRYENEEAVDDSQLPKDRFSAERLKGVDSTLKIQPAELGDSAVYLCASSLSGPRGGQETQYFGPGTRLLVL.

The CDR3 loop is CASSLNSGLTGGLDGYTF. The DNA for the CDR3 is TGTGCCAGCAGCTTGAATTCGGGTCTGACAGGGGGACTTGATGGCTACACCTTC. The V and J genes are TRBV5-6 and TRBJ1-2; 9 positions match TRBD1. CDR1 SGHDT and CDR2 YYEEEE come from the germline V gene. The CDR3 covers 18 residues. The ends lost 1 base at V and 6 bases at J; junction bases unmatched: 16.

In its sample, this clone was seen a few times. This sequence joins TRBV10-3 and TRBJ2-3; TRBD1 is a possible D gene (6 bases). CDR1 ENHRY and CDR2 SYGVKD come from the germline V gene. V was cut by 4 bases and J by 5 bases, with 10 bases left in between. The CDR3 totals 13 residues. CDR3 in DNA: TGTGCCATCAGTGTTACAGGGAAAGATACGCAGTATTTT. Amino acids: CAISVTGKDTQYF.

The rearrangement uses TRBV6-5 and TRBJ2-7, with D maybe TRBD1 (6 bases). CDR1 and CDR2 (germline): MNHEY, SVGAGI. V gave up 5 bases and J gave up 2 bases, with 16 bases separating them. The length of the CDR3 is 15 residues. The DNA for the CDR3 is TGTGCCAGCAGTCCTACCGGGACAAGCACCTACGAGCAGTACTTC. It translates to CASSPTGTSTYEQYF.

For this clone: A read error may account for a junction end that differs from germline. The J gene is TRBJ1-5, the V gene TRBV5-1; 10 positions match TRBD1. Germline lookup yields CDR1 SGHRS and CDR2 YFSETQ. CDR3 length: 14 amino acids. CDR3 in DNA: TGCGCCAGCAGCGCGACAGGGGGCAACCAGCCCCAGCATTTT. Protein sequence: CASSATGGNQPQHF.

This clone has more than one count but fewer than ten. This rearrangement joins TRBV19 to TRBJ1-2; D possibly corresponds to TRBD1 (5 bases). The V end was cut by 2 bases, the J end by 7 bases, with 17 bases between. The CDR3 spans 15 residues. The germline V gene has CDR1 LNHDA and CDR2 SQIVND (reference sequence). The CDR3 is CASSILWQGGIGYTF. The CDR3 region has the DNA TGTGCCAGTAGTATACTCTGGCAGGGCGGTATTGGCTACACCTTC.

Only a few counts were recorded for this clone. The genes are TRBV15 and TRBJ2-1; possibly TRBD2 for D (5 bases). Trimming removed 4 bases from V and 2 bases from J, with 12 bases in between. The germline CDR1 and CDR2 sequences are LNHNV and YYDKDF (reference sequence). This CDR3 is built from 15 residues. The CDR3 DNA reads as TGTGCCACCAGCATCCCCGAGGGAGCCTACAATGAGCAGTTCTTC. Translation: CATSIPEGAYNEQFF.

This clone was detected only a few times. This chain connects TRBV27 to TRBJ2-1, with D perhaps matching TRBD2 (6 bases). CDR1 is MNHEY and CDR2 is SMNVEV in the germline V gene (reference sequence). The CDR3 consists of 17 residues. The V end was cut by 1 base, the J end by 0 bases, with 13 bases between. The CDR3 loop reads CASSLWGSGSSYNEQFF. CDR3 sequence (DNA): TGTGCCAGCAGTTTATGGGGTAGCGGAAGCTCCTACAATGAGCAGTTCTTC.

This clone has just a few counts. The chain joins TRBV7-6 to TRBJ2-3, with D perhaps matching TRBD1 (5 bases). Germline assignment: CDR1 SGHVS and CDR2 FNYEAQ. V was shortened by 0 bases and J by 2 bases, with 9 bases between the two germline ends. The CDR3 is 15 residues long. For the CDR3, the DNA is TGTGCCAGCAGCTTAGCAGGGGCTAACACAGATACGCAGTATTTT. It codes for CASSLAGANTDTQYF.

The chain employs TRBV5-6 and TRBJ1-5; 10 nucleotides match TRBD1. The CDR3 totals 16 residues. CDR1 is SGHDT, CDR2 YYEEEE, per germline. J lost 3 bases, V lost 3 bases, and 6 bases had no gene match. CDR3 amino acids: CASSYGTGVSNQPQHF. The CDR3 DNA reads TGTGCCAGCAGCTATGGGACAGGGGTTTCCAATCAGCCCCAGCATTTT.

The sample holds a few counts of this clone. The V gene is TRBV5-1, the J gene TRBJ1-1; D is possibly TRBD1 (6 bases). The V end was cut by 4 bases, the J end by 5 bases, with 12 bases between. CDR3 size: 13 residues. Looked up from germline, CDR1 is SGHRS and CDR2 is YFSETQ. The DNA for the CDR3 is TGCGCCAGCAGCCGGGAGGGGGTTACTGAAGCTTTCTTT. It yields the protein CASSREGVTEAFF. Together with reference TRBV5-1 and TRBJ1-1, the CDR3 gives the full variable domain: KAGVTQTPRYLIKTRGQQVTLSCSPISGHRSVSWYQQTPGQGLQFLFEYFSETQRNKGNFPGRFSGRQFSNSRSEMNVSTLELGDSALYLCASSREGVTEAFFGQGTRLTVV.